Following are 11 T cell receptor beta chains from one sample sequenced in a study of a mutant IDH1 vaccine in newly diagnosed glioma. Using immunoSEQ multiplex PCR, the repertoire was profiled, and TCRdb retains in-frame clones only, with some absent. This sample carries about 44,000 clones, around 90% of them seen once, and the ten largest clones take roughly 3.9%. Stated time point: week 23, last vaccination. The study gave 300 ug of mutant IDH1 20-mer peptide per vaccine dose, with topical imiquimod. Their specific antigens are unknown. This material consisted of PBMCs, taken from a glioma patient whose treatment included an IDH1 peptide vaccine. These receptors originate from a man aged 50 to 60 with glioma.

The chain joins TRBV5-6 to TRBJ1-1; D possibly corresponds to TRBD1 (5 bases). Germline loops: CDR1 SGHDT, CDR2 YYEEEE. This CDR3 has 15 residues. V was cut by 3 bases and J by 7 bases, with 19 bases left in between. The CDR3 protein is CASSYTAAGHDEAFF. CDR3 in DNA: TGTGCCAGCAGCTATACGGCGGCAGGGCACGATGAAGCTTTCTTT.

The chain uses TRBV5-1 and TRBJ2-7; 7 bases are shared with TRBD2. The CDR3 has 12 residues. V shed 3 bases, J shed 4 bases, and the junction held 1 base outside the gene matches. Germline CDR1 is SGHRS and CDR2 is YFSETQ. CDR3 sequence reads: CASSWGGYEQYF. The CDR3, as DNA: TGCGCCAGCAGCTGGGGGGGTTACGAGCAGTACTTC.

This rearrangement joins TRBV6-5 to TRBJ1-5; D uncertain. This CDR3 region has 13 residues. The germline gives CDR1 MNHEY, CDR2 SVGAGI. V was cut by 0 bases and J by 7 bases, with 7 bases left in between. Here the CDR3 reads CASSYSRRQPQHF. The DNA of the CDR3 is TGTGCCAGCAGTTACTCGAGGCGGCAGCCCCAGCATTTT.

The genes are TRBV4-1 and TRBJ2-7; 10 bases align to TRBD2. Per the germline V gene, CDR1 is MGHRA and CDR2 is YSYEKL. V was pared by 1 base and J by 5 bases, with 5 bases of the junction left unmatched. The CDR3 has 15 residues. The CDR3 bases are TGCGCCAGCAGCCAAGTGAGCGGGAGGGCCAACGAGCAGTACTTC. It yields the protein CASSQVSGRANEQYF.

The chain uses TRBV19 and TRBJ1-2, with D perhaps TRBD1 (6 bases). The germline V gene has CDR1 LNHDA and CDR2 SQIVND (reference sequence). This CDR3 spans 14 amino acids. The germline V and J ends were trimmed by 5 bases and 8 bases, with 18 bases remaining between them. The CDR3 here is CASSGRNRVRGYTF. The CDR3 region has the DNA TGTGCCAGTAGTGGAAGAAACAGGGTGCGAGGCTACACCTTC.

The chain employs TRBV7-9 and TRBJ2-3; D call uncertain. This CDR3 is built from 16 residues. Germline lookup yields CDR1 SEHNR and CDR2 FQNEAQ (reference sequence). Trimming left V 2 bases short and J 0 bases short, with 12 bases between. CDR3 DNA sequence: TGTGCCAGCAGCTTAAGCTTTGCGTTAAGCACAGATACGCAGTATTTT. Protein sequence: CASSLSFALSTDTQYF.

The V and J genes are TRBV6-5 and TRBJ1-2; 8 positions match TRBD1. The ends lost 0 bases at V and 9 bases at J; junction bases unmatched: 9. CDR1 and CDR2 from the germline V gene are MNHEY and SVGAGI. This CDR3 is built from 15 residues. CDR3 in amino acids: CASSYSTGQGRSYTF. CDR3 coding DNA: TGTGCCAGCAGTTACTCGACTGGACAGGGAAGAAGCTACACCTTC.

The chain uses TRBV19 and TRBJ2-4; possibly TRBD2 for D (5 bases). Germline assignment: CDR1 LNHDA and CDR2 SQIVND (reference sequence). V gave up 9 bases and J gave up 0 bases, with 9 bases separating them. The CDR3 consists of 13 residues. CDR3 in DNA: TGTGCCAGCCGAGGGCTAGCCAAAAACATTCAGTACTTC. Its translation: CASRGLAKNIQYF.

The CDR3 DNA sequence: TGTGCCACCAGCGTCCCGGGACAGGGGGGCGAAAAACTGTTTTTT. Translation: CATSVPGQGGEKLFF. This chain uses TRBV15 with TRBJ1-4; 11 nucleotides align to TRBD1. The V segment lost 5 bases and the J segment 8 bases; nucleotides outside the gene matches: 7. Germline assignment: CDR1 LNHNV and CDR2 YYDKDF (reference sequence). The CDR3 sequence is 15 residues long.

The table lists this clone with a count of one. This chain uses TRBV27 with TRBJ1-5, with 9 bases matching TRBD1. The CDR3 covers 15 residues. V was clipped by 4 bases and J by 7 bases; unmatched bases: 8. Germline V gene lookup returns CDR1 MNHEY and CDR2 SMNVEV (reference sequence). CDR3 bases: TGTGCCAGCAGTTCCAGACAGGGGGGTGGGCAGCCCCAGCATTTT. Its protein is CASSSRQGGGQPQHF.

The chain joins TRBV28 to TRBJ2-7; D might be TRBD2 (5 bases). The CDR3 runs to 16 residues. Germline V lookup: CDR1 MDHEN, CDR2 SYDVKM. With 5 bases removed from V and 9 bases from J, the gap between germline ends came to 26 bases. The CDR3 DNA is TGTGCCAGCAGTCCACCCTCGGGCAGCGGCCCCCTTGGGCAGTACTTC. It encodes CASSPPSGSGPLGQYF. Filled out from reference TRBV28 and TRBJ2-7, the complete variable domain reads DVKVTQSSRYLVKRTGEKVFLECVQDMDHENMFWYRQDPGLGLRLIYFSYDVKMKEKGDIPEGYSVSREKKERFSLILESASTNQTSMYLCASSPPSGSGPLGQYFGPGTRLTVT.